What follows are 2 T cell receptor beta chains derived from one specimen sequenced in a study of T cells after yellow fever vaccination. TCRdb used MiXCR to reprocess the 5' RACE reads, holding one entry per CDR3 protein. The table records around 88,000 distinct CDR3 sequences, more than 10% of them present only once. The source material was CD8+ T cells not binding an NS4B(214-222) dextramer, sorted from PBMCs, sampled approximately 22 days after the first yellow fever vaccination. The receptors derive from a man aged 18-30 years who received the YFV17D yellow fever vaccine.

The chain links TRBV19 to TRBJ2-5; D uncertain. Germline values: CDR1 LNHDA, CDR2 SQIVND (reference sequence). Trimming cost V 5 bases and J 0 bases, with 16 bases left between them. This CDR3 has 16 residues. CDR3 in amino acids: CASSFSQWRYQETQYF. In DNA form, the CDR3 reads TGTGCCAGTAGTTTCTCCCAATGGAGATACCAAGAGACCCAGTACTTC.

This chain links TRBV7-9 with TRBJ2-3; D not certain. In germline, CDR1 is SEHNR, CDR2 FQNEAQ (reference sequence). The CDR3 consists of 13 residues. With 7 bases removed from V and 0 bases from J, the gap between germline ends came to 8 bases. Here the CDR3 reads CASIPQSTDTQYF. As DNA, the CDR3 is TGTGCCAGCATCCCCCAGAGCACAGATACGCAGTATTTT.